These T cell receptor beta chains were read from a single sample in a study of STAT5B mutations in CD4+ large granular lymphocyte leukemia. The repertoire was sequenced with immunoSEQ multiplex PCR; TCRdb's copy has only in-frame clones and lacks some. The table shows roughly 48,000 clones, with 55% to 75% occurring only once. The sample taken for sequencing was CD4+ T cells from blood buffy coats. Source of these receptors: a human donor in good health. Each CDR3 is given with its conserved first and last residue. The order of the fields is J gene, clone size, V gene, D gene, CDR3 DNA, CDR3 protein. The D gene is left open where the match is weak. Clone sizes are given selectively: once, few, many, or a class where the clone is expanded.

>TRBJ2-6|few|TRBV30|TRBD1
TGTGCTGGGGGACAGTCATTAACTGGGGCCAACGTCCTGACTTTC
CAGGQSLTGANVLTF
>TRBJ1-6|-|TRBV7-9|-
TGTGCCAGCAGCCCACGGGGCGTGGCAGGCCGAACACCCCTCCACTTT
CASSPRGVAGRTPLHF
>TRBJ2-1|-|TRBV6-6|-
TGTGCCAGCAGTCTCCTGACGGCTGCCTACAATGAGCAGTTCTTC
CASSLLTAAYNEQFF
>TRBJ2-2|-|TRBV2|TRBD1
TGTGCCAGCAAACAAGGGACAGCGAACACCGGGGAGCTGTTTTTT
CASKQGTANTGELFF
>TRBJ1-2|-|TRBV30|-
TGTGCCTGTTCGAGGAACTATGGCTACACCTTC
CACSRNYGYTF
>TRBJ2-2|-|TRBV7-3|-
TGTGCCAGCAGCCACTCAGGGAACACCGGGGAGCTGTTTTTT
CASSHSGNTGELFF
>TRBJ2-3|-|TRBV4-2|-
TGTGCCAGCAGCCAAGAGGAGCGCCAAAGCACAGATACGCAGTATTTT
CASSQEERQSTDTQYF
>TRBJ1-6|few|TRBV6-6|-
TGTGCCAGCAGTTTGGGTGGGGATTCACCCCTCCACTTT
CASSLGGDSPLHF
>TRBJ1-2|-|TRBV5-6|-
TGTGCCAGCAGCTTGACAGGGAATGGCTACACCTTC
CASSLTGNGYTF
>TRBJ2-4|-|TRBV7-2|TRBD2
TGTGCCAGCAGCTTAGGGCTAGCGGGGGGCCAAGCCAAAAACATTCAGTACTTC
CASSLGLAGGQAKNIQYF
>TRBJ2-1|-|TRBV6-5|-
TGTGCCAGCAGTTACTCCGTAGATGGGGGTTACAATGAGCAGTTCTTC
CASSYSVDGGYNEQFF
>TRBJ2-3|-|TRBV4-2|TRBD2
TGTGCCAGCAGCCAAGATTGGGCTAGCGGGGGGCTCACAGATACGCAGTATTTT
CASSQDWASGGLTDTQYF
>TRBJ1-2|-|TRBV19|-
TGTGCCAGTAGTACGGTGACACCTCTCGGGTCGAGTGGCTACACCTTC
CASSTVTPLGSSGYTF
>TRBJ1-2|-|TRBV7-8|TRBD1
TGTGCCAGCAGCTTAACGGGACAGATCTATGGCTACACCTTC
CASSLTGQIYGYTF
>TRBJ2-5|-|TRBV29-1|TRBD2
TGCAGCGTTATAGCGGGGCAAGAGACCCAGTACTTC
CSVIAGQETQYF
>TRBJ1-3|-|TRBV29-1|TRBD1
TGCAGCGTCACGACAGGGGCGGGAAACACCATATATTTT
CSVTTGAGNTIYF
>TRBJ2-5|few|TRBV7-9|-
TGTGCCAGCAGCTTAATGCAGGAGACCCAGTACTTC
CASSLMQETQYF
>TRBJ1-4|-|TRBV19|-
TGTGCCAGTAGTCCACAGGAGTTGGTATCTGGTGAAAAACTGTTTTTT
CASSPQELVSGEKLFF
>TRBJ2-5|-|TRBV5-1|-
TGCGCCAGCAGCTTGGCCGTGGGTATCGGAGAGACCCAGTACTTC
CASSLAVGIGETQYF
>TRBJ1-1|few|TRBV13|TRBD1
TGTGCCAGCAGCTCGGGTGACAGGGGGAGTGAAGCTTTCTTT
CASSSGDRGSEAFF
>TRBJ2-1|-|TRBV10-3|TRBD1
TGTGCCATCCAGATGGGACAGTCCGGGGTAGAAAATGAGCAGTTCTTC
CAIQMGQSGVENEQFF
>TRBJ2-7|-|TRBV5-1|-
TGCGCCAGCAGCTTGGCGGGGGCGTTCTACGAGCAGTACTTC
CASSLAGAFYEQYF
>TRBJ1-6|-|TRBV18|-
TGTGCCAGCTCACCTCCCCCCGGCTCCTATAATTCACCCCTCCACTTT
CASSPPPGSYNSPLHF
>TRBJ1-1|-|TRBV19|-
TGTGCCAGTAGTATAGGGTACATGAACACTGAAGCTTTCTTT
CASSIGYMNTEAFF